The TCR beta chain under discussion was sequenced for a study of patients and donors after allogeneic stem cell transplantation. TCRdb re-derived calls from the RT-PCR reads in MiXCR, one entry per CDR3 protein. The sample includes hundreds of thousands of distinct CDR3 sequences, under 20% of them seen just once. In its sample, this clonotype was seen a few times. Trimming stripped 4 bases from V and 1 base from J, with 18 bases between. This CDR3 is built from 16 residues. Germline assignment: CDR1 SGHRS and CDR2 YFSETQ. Sequencing was performed on blood, either unsorted or a sorted T cell fraction (not recorded which). The source of this sequence is a human donor who was either an allogeneic HSCT recipient or a stem cell or donor lymphocyte infusion donor (not recorded which). It is not recorded whose cells these are; they may come from a transplant donor. The chain combines TRBV5-1 with TRBJ2-7, with TRBD1 as a possible D gene (6 bases). The CDR3 reads CASSRKQGLESYEQYF. CDR3 bases: TGCGCCAGCAGCCGGAAACAGGGCCTTGAGTCCTACGAGCAGTACTTC.